These 32 T cell receptor beta chains were all obtained from the same sample, sequenced in a study of metastatic and nonmetastatic thyroid tumors. TCRdb re-called the PCR reads with MiXCR. The sample includes 9,000 to 13,000 clones, 20% to 30% of them seen just once. Every patient underwent thyroid surgery untreated. The sample consisted of tumor tissue. Receptors were obtained from a female donor with papillary thyroid cancer or a benign thyroid nodule (not recorded which). Some clones in this sample may be carry-over from other donors' samples.

The J gene is TRBJ1-1, the V gene TRBV7-3; TRBD1 is a possible D gene (6 bases). There are 14 residues in the CDR3. Deletions cut 8 bases from V and 2 bases from J, with 15 bases between. Germline V CDR1 and CDR2: SGHTA, FQGTGA. The CDR3 nucleotides read TGTGCCAGCCCCGACGGGGGCGATAACACTGAAGCTTTCTTT. As protein: CASPDGGDNTEAFF.

This clone is labeled medium-sized. The chain is built from TRBV6-1 and TRBJ2-7; D call uncertain. Germline loops: CDR1 MNHNS, CDR2 SASEGT. The V end was cut by 5 bases, the J end by 1 base, with 9 bases between. CDR3 length equals 13 residues. The CDR3 region is CASSTPGSYEQYF. CDR3 nucleotides: TGTGCCAGCAGTACGCCTGGTTCCTACGAGCAGTACTTC.

V gene TRBV11-2 combines with J gene TRBJ2-5; perhaps TRBD1 as D (7 bases). The germline gives CDR1 SGHAT, CDR2 FQNNGV. The germline V and J ends were trimmed by 5 bases and 5 bases, with 18 bases remaining between them. The CDR3 runs to 15 residues. CDR3 nucleotide sequence: TGTGCCAGCAGCCATAGGGACAGAGGGAGGGAGACCCAGTACTTC. Residues: CASSHRDRGRETQYF.

This clone has a count of ten or more. The chain carries TRBV30 and TRBJ1-1; perhaps TRBD1 as D (5 bases). V was clipped by 8 bases and J by 3 bases, with 16 bases between them. Germline V CDR1 and CDR2: GTSNPN, SVGIG (reference sequence). The CDR3 length is 13 residues. DNA for the CDR3: TGTGCCCGAGCGGGAGGGGCTGACACTGAAGCTTTCTTT. Protein sequence: CARAGGADTEAFF.

This clone turned up a few times. The rearrangement joins TRBV24-1 to TRBJ2-7, with D possibly matching TRBD1 (6 bases). Trimming removed 5 bases from V and 4 bases from J, with 11 bases in between. From germline, CDR1 is KGHDR and CDR2 SFDVKD. The CDR3 sequence is 13 residues long. CDR3 bases: TGTGCCACCAGTGGGACAGATGATTACGAGCAGTACTTC. It encodes CATSGTDDYEQYF.

V gene TRBV11-3 combines with J gene TRBJ2-7, with D possibly being TRBD1 or TRBD2 (5 bases each). Germline V lookup: CDR1 SGHNT, CDR2 YENEEA. V lost 2 bases to trimming and J lost 7 bases, with 15 bases between them. The CDR3 runs to 14 residues. In DNA, the CDR3 is TGTGCCAGCAGCTTATCGGGCAGGGAGCGGGAGCAGTACTTC. Encoded protein: CASSLSGREREQYF.

This clone was counted between two and nine times. The rearrangement uses TRBV6-1 and TRBJ2-1, with a possible D match to TRBD1 (5 bases). The CDR3 extends over 13 amino acids. In germline, CDR1 is MNHNS, CDR2 SASEGT. V lost 6 bases and J 3 bases, leaving 9 bases between the germline ends. CDR3 DNA sequence: TGTGCCAGCAGCACAGACAGCTACAATGAGCAGTTCTTC. This codes for CASSTDSYNEQFF.

The sample holds a few counts of this clone. The chain has TRBV6-6 and TRBJ2-1; either TRBD1 or TRBD2 may supply D (5 bases each). The CDR3 is 15 residues long. Trimming cost V 2 bases and J 5 bases, with 13 bases left between them. Germline CDR1 reads MNHNY; CDR2 reads SVGAGI (reference sequence). CDR3 bases: TGTGCCAGCAGTTACGGGGGTAATGTTGACAATGAGCAGTTCTTC. Its protein product is CASSYGGNVDNEQFF.

At least ten counts were recorded for this clone. V gene TRBV18 combines with J gene TRBJ1-3; D is undetermined. From germline, CDR1 is KGHSH and CDR2 LQKENI. The CDR3 runs to 15 residues. V was trimmed by 1 base and J by 0 bases, leaving 7 bases between them. The DNA for the CDR3 is TGTGCCAGCTCACCACGACACCTCTCTGGAAACACCATATATTTT. This sequence encodes CASSPRHLSGNTIYF.

This clone came up a few times. It is likely a read error, because the conserved phenylalanine at the end of the CDR3 is missing. This chain joins TRBV10-2 and TRBJ1-2; possibly TRBD1 for D (5 bases). With 2 bases removed from V and 8 bases from J, the gap between germline ends came to 12 bases. In germline, CDR1 is WSHSY, CDR2 SAAADI. The CDR3 loop spans 13 amino acids. The CDR3 reads CASSEGGSRGYTL. The CDR3 DNA reads TGCGCCAGCAGTGAGGGGGGTTCGCGCGGCTACACCCTC.

The genes are TRBV12-3 or TRBV12-4 and TRBJ1-4, with 10 bases matching TRBD1. After removal of 6 bases from V and 6 bases from J, the junction contained 1 base not matched to a gene. This CDR3 contains 13 residues. CDR3 region: CASRGQGDEKLFF. In DNA form, the CDR3 reads TGTGCCAGCAGAGGACAGGGGGATGAAAAACTGTTTTTT.

This clone has just a few counts. This sequence joins TRBV28 and TRBJ2-1; D is ambiguous. Trimming removed 2 bases at V and 2 bases at J, with 7 bases between. Germline CDR1 reads MDHEN; CDR2 reads SYDVKM. The CDR3 contains 14 residues. CDR3 DNA sequence: TGTGCCAGCAGTTTAGAGCCTCCCTACAATGAGCAGTTCTTC. It encodes CASSLEPPYNEQFF.

This clone occurred a few times. V gene TRBV6-5 combines with J gene TRBJ2-2; 7 bases are shared with TRBD1. The CDR3 runs 16 residues. Trimming removed 0 bases from V and 6 bases from J; junction bases left unmatched: 7. Germline V lookup: CDR1 MNHEY, CDR2 SVGAGI. The DNA for the CDR3 is TGTGCCAGCAGTTACTCGGCAGGGGGAATATCCGGGGAGCTGTTTTTT. Translation: CASSYSAGGISGELFF.

In its sample, this clone ranks as medium-sized. This sequence joins TRBV24-1 and TRBJ1-1, with 10 positions matching TRBD1. Germline CDR1 KGHDR, CDR2 SFDVKD. With V trimmed by 3 bases and J by 5 bases, 11 bases remained unmatched. The CDR3 runs to 17 residues. The CDR3 loop is CATSDGGTGAQVTEAFF. The CDR3 region has the DNA TGTGCCACCAGTGATGGAGGGACAGGGGCCCAGGTAACTGAAGCTTTCTTT.

This chain joins TRBV20-1 and TRBJ1-6; TRBD1 is a possible D gene (6 bases). Trimming removed 4 bases at V and 8 bases at J, with 21 bases between. CDR1 and CDR2 (germline): DFQATT, SNEGSKA (reference sequence). CDR3 length: 16 residues. DNA of the CDR3: TGCAGTGCTAACCCGGGGGGGGCTATCTTGGATTCACCCCTCCACTTT. Residues: CSANPGGAILDSPLHF.

This clone has just a few counts. The J gene is TRBJ2-5, the V gene TRBV3-1; D perhaps matches TRBD2 (7 bases). The germline CDR1 and CDR2 sequences are LGHDT and YNNKEL (reference sequence). The V end lost 4 bases, the J end lost 4 bases, and 19 bases lay between the germline ends. This CDR3 region has 16 residues. DNA for the CDR3: TGTGCCAGCAGCCTAGGGGGGGGTTCCTTTGGAGAGACCCAGTACTTC. Amino acids: CASSLGGGSFGETQYF.

Many counts were recorded for this clone. V gene TRBV18 combines with J gene TRBJ2-2; TRBD1 matches at 7 bases. The CDR3 is 16 residues long. Germline trimming cut 7 bases from V and 3 bases from J; bases unmatched to any gene: 11. CDR1 KGHSH and CDR2 LQKENI come from the germline V gene. The DNA for the CDR3 is TGTGCCAGCTTAACCTCCGGGACAGCTTACACCGGGGAGCTGTTTTTT. Residues: CASLTSGTAYTGELFF.

V gene TRBV6-9 combines with J gene TRBJ2-2; D unclear. The CDR3 is made up of 15 amino acids. Germline CDR1 MNHGY, CDR2 SVAAGI. V was trimmed by 2 bases and J by 6 bases, leaving 13 bases between them. In DNA, the CDR3 is TGTGCCAGCAGTTATAGGGTAGATTCAGCCGGGGAGCTGTTTTTT. It specifies CASSYRVDSAGELFF.

This chain links TRBV6-2 or TRBV6-3 with TRBJ1-2; D is unresolved. V was trimmed by 6 bases and J by 6 bases, leaving 17 bases between them. The CDR3 extends over 14 amino acids. The V gene's germline CDR1 is MNHEY and CDR2 SVGEGT. The CDR3 sequence is CASSPTDTANGYTF. CDR3 bases: TGTGCCAGCAGCCCAACTGACACGGCGAATGGCTACACCTTC.

The sample holds a few counts of this clone. The V and J genes are TRBV6-1 and TRBJ2-6; D is unclear. The CDR3 runs to 16 residues. Germline V gives CDR1 MNHNS, CDR2 SASEGT. Deletions cut 6 bases from V and 0 bases from J, with 12 bases between. In DNA, the CDR3 is TGTGCCAGCAGGGTAAGACAAGGCTCTGGGGCCAACGTCCTGACTTTC. This translates into CASRVRQGSGANVLTF.

This chain joins TRBV30 and TRBJ1-2, with D perhaps matching TRBD1 (5 bases). The germline CDR1 and CDR2 sequences are GTSNPN and SVGIG (reference sequence). The germline V and J ends were trimmed by 1 base and 1 base, with 13 bases remaining between them. This CDR3 has 15 residues. The CDR3 nucleotides are TGTGCCTGGAGTGGCCGGGGGTGGGATAACTATGGCTACACCTTC. The encoded protein is CAWSGRGWDNYGYTF.

This clone rates as medium-sized. The rearrangement links TRBV30 to TRBJ2-7; 8 bases match TRBD1. Looked up from germline, CDR1 is GTSNPN and CDR2 is SVGIG (reference sequence). The length of the CDR3 is 12 residues. Trimming at V came to 8 bases and at J to 3 bases, leaving 6 bases not matched to a gene. Here the CDR3 DNA reads TGTGCCGGCCGGGACAGGAGCTACGAGCAGTACTTC. It yields the protein CAGRDRSYEQYF.

This clone was counted once. The chain has TRBV30 and TRBJ2-5; unclear D gene. Between the trimmed V and J ends, which lost 2 bases and 0 bases, there was a span of 10 bases. The CDR3 totals 14 residues. Germline V gene sequence: CDR1 GTSNPN, CDR2 SVGIG (reference sequence). The CDR3: CAWSSGRYQETQYF. The CDR3 DNA follows: TGTGCCTGGAGTTCCGGCCGGTACCAAGAGACCCAGTACTTC.

This clone is termed medium-sized (0.01 to 0.1%). This chain connects TRBV6-1 to TRBJ1-1, with TRBD1 identical over 11 bases. Germline V gene data show CDR1 as MNHNS and CDR2 as SASEGT. This CDR3 region has 14 residues. V dropped 8 bases and J dropped 4; count of bases not matched to a gene: 6. Written as DNA, the CDR3 is TGTGCCAGCTGTCCCGGGACAGGGGGCACTGAAGCTTTCTTT. Protein product: CASCPGTGGTEAFF.

The genes are TRBV19 and TRBJ1-2; possibly TRBD1 for D (5 bases). Germline CDR1 reads LNHDA; CDR2 reads SQIVND (reference sequence). Between the trimmed V and J ends, which lost 0 bases and 2 bases, there was a span of 13 bases. This CDR3 has 16 residues. The CDR3 protein is CASSIDFDSSNYGYTF. The CDR3 DNA reads as TGTGCCAGTAGTATAGATTTCGACAGTTCCAACTATGGCTACACCTTC.

This chain links TRBV5-1 with TRBJ2-1; 10 bases fit TRBD1. The CDR3 runs to 14 residues. The trim removed 4 bases at V and 8 bases at J, leaving 6 bases unmatched. CDR1 and CDR2 (germline): SGHRS, YFSETQ. Written as DNA, the CDR3 is TGCGCCAGCAGCCCGGGACAGGGGATTGATGAGCAGTTCTTC. Protein: CASSPGQGIDEQFF.

This clone was counted between two and nine times. The chain employs TRBV7-2 and TRBJ2-7, with D uncertain. The V end lost 5 bases, the J end lost 0 bases, and 5 bases lay between the germline ends. This CDR3 comprises 12 residues. From germline, CDR1 is SGHTA and CDR2 FQGNSA. The CDR3 sequence is CASSKSSYEQYF. The CDR3 nucleotides are TGTGCCAGCAGCAAGAGCTCCTACGAGCAGTACTTC.

J is TRBJ2-1 and V is TRBV6-1; TRBD2 matches at 10 bases. Germline CDR1 is MNHNS and CDR2 is SASEGT. V trimming: 5 bases; J trimming: 3 bases; junction bases outside the gene matches: 4. This CDR3 contains 15 residues. The CDR3 region is CASSTTSGVYNEQFF. Written as DNA, the CDR3 is TGTGCCAGCAGTACAACTAGCGGGGTCTACAATGAGCAGTTCTTC.

This clone was found a few times. The junction differs from germline at one of its ends, possibly a read error. The chain is built from TRBV4-2 and TRBJ2-7; TRBD2 agrees at 7 bases. Germline V gene lookup returns CDR1 LGHNA and CDR2 YNFKEQ. CDR3 length equals 15 residues. CDR3 sequence: CAGSQEAASGYERYF. The DNA for the CDR3 is TGTGCCGGCAGCCAAGAGGCGGCTAGCGGCTACGAGCGGTACTTC.

By share, this clone counts as medium-sized. The chain links TRBV4-1 to TRBJ1-2; a possible D gene is TRBD1 (6 bases). Germline CDR1 and CDR2: MGHRA and YSYEKL. V gave up 1 base and J gave up 5 bases, with 11 bases separating them. This CDR3 has 14 residues. CDR3 sequence: CASSQGGGLYGYTF. The CDR3 DNA is TGCGCCAGCAGCCAAGGGGGGGGCCTGTATGGCTACACCTTC.

There are a few counts of this clone. CDR3 nucleotide sequence: TGTGCCACCCGGGTCCCACTCCTGGAAAATGAAAAACTGTTTTTT. It encodes CATRVPLLENEKLFF. The V and J genes are TRBV6-2 or TRBV6-3 and TRBJ1-4, with D unclear. Trimming removed 10 bases at V and 5 bases at J, with 20 bases between. Germline V gene data show CDR1 as MNHEY and CDR2 as SVGEGT. This CDR3 has 15 residues.

Only a few counts were recorded for this clone. The rearrangement links TRBV6-1 to TRBJ2-6; no clear D. CDR3 size: 15 residues. V lost 7 bases and J lost 4, with 14 bases in between. Germline V gives CDR1 MNHNS, CDR2 SASEGT. In DNA, the CDR3 is TGTGCCAGCACCGAAGGACCAATCGGGGCCAACGTCCTGACTTTC. Translation: CASTEGPIGANVLTF.